This TCR beta chain was found in a study of cytomegalovirus exposure and HLA in healthy donors. Study-level results: More clonal expansion characterized HLA-associated TCR beta chains than equally common others in a later analysis. Productive rates of about 87% or about 30% were seen for most TCR beta V segments in an earlier analysis.

The primer mix had 60 Vbeta and 13 Jbeta primers. Repertoires were generated with immunoSEQ multiplex PCR, while TCRdb's copy carries only in-frame clones and drops some. The profile shows some 170,000 clones, 81% of them singletons. Remarks on this clone: Its target is unknown.

The germline gives CDR1 GTSNPN, CDR2 SVGIG (reference sequence). After removal of 2 bases from V and 2 bases from J, the junction contained 4 bases not matched to a gene. CDR3 size: 15 residues. The chain employs TRBV30 and TRBJ2-3; 10 nucleotides line up with TRBD2. The receptor comes from a woman under 30 in good health and CMV-seropositive. The material sequenced was PBMCs. The CDR3 sequence: CAWSRLAGVTDTQYF. The DNA of the CDR3 is TGTGCCTGGAGTAGGCTAGCGGGGGTCACAGATACGCAGTATTTT.